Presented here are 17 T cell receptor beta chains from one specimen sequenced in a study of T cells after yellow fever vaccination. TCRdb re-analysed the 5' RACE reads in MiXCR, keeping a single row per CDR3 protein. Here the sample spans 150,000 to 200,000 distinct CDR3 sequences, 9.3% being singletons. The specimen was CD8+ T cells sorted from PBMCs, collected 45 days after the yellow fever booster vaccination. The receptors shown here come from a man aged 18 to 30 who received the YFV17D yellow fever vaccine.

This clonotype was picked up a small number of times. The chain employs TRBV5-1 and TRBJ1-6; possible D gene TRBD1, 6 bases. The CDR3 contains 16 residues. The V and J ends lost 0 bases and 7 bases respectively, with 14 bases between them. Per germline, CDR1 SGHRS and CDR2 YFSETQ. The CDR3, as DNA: TGCGCCAGCAGCTTGGAGGGGGGGCTAAACAATTCACCCCTCCACTTT. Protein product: CASSLEGGLNNSPLHF.

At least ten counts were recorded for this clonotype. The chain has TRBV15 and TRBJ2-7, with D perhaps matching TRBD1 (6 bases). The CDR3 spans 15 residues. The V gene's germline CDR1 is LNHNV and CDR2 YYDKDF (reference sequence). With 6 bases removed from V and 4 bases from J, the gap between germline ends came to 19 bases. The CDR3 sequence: CATSRTPGHIYEQYV. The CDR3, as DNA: TGTGCCACCAGTCGGACGCCGGGACATATATACGAGCAGTACGTC.

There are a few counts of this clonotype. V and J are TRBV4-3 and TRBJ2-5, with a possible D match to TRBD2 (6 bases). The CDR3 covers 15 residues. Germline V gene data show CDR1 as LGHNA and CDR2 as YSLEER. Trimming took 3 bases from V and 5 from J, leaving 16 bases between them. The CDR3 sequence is CASSQDGRGSETQYF. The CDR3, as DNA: TGCGCCAGCAGCCAGGATGGTCGGGGGTCGGAGACCCAGTACTTC.

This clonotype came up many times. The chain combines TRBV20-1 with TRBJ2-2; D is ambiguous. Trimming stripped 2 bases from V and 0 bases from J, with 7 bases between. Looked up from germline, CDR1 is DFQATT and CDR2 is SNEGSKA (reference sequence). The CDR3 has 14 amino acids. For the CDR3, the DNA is TGCAGTGCTAGAATAGGGACGAACACCGGGGAGCTGTTTTTT. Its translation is CSARIGTNTGELFF.

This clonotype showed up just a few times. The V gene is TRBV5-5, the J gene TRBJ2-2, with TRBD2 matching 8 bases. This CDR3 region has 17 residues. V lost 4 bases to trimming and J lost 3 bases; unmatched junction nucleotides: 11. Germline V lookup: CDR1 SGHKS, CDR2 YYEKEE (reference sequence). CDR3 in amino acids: CASSPPDGGGYTGELFF. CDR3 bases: TGTGCCAGCAGCCCGCCCGACGGGGGGGGGTACACCGGGGAGCTGTTTTTT.

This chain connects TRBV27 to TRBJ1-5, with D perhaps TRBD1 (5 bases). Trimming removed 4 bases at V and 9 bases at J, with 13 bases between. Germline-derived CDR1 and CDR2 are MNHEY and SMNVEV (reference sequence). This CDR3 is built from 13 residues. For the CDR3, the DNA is TGTGCCAGCAGTTCGGGACTGACCTGGCCCCAGCATTTT. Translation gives CASSSGLTWPQHF.

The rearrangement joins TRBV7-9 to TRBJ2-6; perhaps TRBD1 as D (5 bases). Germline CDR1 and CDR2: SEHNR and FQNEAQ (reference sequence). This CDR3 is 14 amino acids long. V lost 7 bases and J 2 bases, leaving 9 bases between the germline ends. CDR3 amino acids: CASNPTAGANVLTF. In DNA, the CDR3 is TGTGCCAGCAACCCGACAGCTGGGGCCAACGTCCTGACTTTC.

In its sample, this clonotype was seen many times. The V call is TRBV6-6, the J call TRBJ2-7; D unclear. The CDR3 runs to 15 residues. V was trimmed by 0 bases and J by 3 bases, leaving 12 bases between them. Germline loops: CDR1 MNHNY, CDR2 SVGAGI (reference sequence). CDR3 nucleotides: TGTGCCAGCAGTTACTCGAGCGCAATCGGCTACGAGCAGTACGTC. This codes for CASSYSSAIGYEQYV.

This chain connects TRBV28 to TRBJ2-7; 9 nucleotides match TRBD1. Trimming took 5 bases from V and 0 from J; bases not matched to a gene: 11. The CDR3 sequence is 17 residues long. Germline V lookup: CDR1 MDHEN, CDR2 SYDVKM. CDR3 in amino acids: CASSPPGQGFSSYEQYV. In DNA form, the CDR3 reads TGTGCCAGCAGTCCTCCGGGACAGGGTTTTAGCTCCTACGAGCAGTACGTC.

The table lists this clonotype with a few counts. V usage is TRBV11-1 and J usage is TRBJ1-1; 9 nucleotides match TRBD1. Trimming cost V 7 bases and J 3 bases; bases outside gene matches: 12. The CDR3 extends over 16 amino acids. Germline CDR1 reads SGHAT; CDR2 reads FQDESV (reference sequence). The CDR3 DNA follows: TGTGCCAGCACCTCGAACAGGGGGCTATTGGACACTGAAGCTTTCTTT. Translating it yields CASTSNRGLLDTEAFF.

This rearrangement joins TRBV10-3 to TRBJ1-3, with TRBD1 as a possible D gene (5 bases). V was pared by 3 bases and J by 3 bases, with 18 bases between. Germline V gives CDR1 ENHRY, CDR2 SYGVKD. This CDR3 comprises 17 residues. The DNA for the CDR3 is TGTGCCATCAGTGAAAGGGGCGAAAGGGTATATGGAAACACCATATATTTT. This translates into CAISERGERVYGNTIYF.

This CDR3 is CASSLWRATDTQYF. The CDR3 region has the DNA TGCGCCAGCAGCTTATGGCGGGCCACAGATACGCAGTATTTT. The rearrangement joins TRBV5-1 to TRBJ2-3, with a possible D match to TRBD2 (5 bases). The CDR3 consists of 14 residues. Trimming removed 2 bases at V and 2 bases at J, with 9 bases between. Looked up from germline, CDR1 is SGHRS and CDR2 is YFSETQ. Combining the CDR3 with reference TRBV5-1 and TRBJ2-3 gives the whole variable domain KAGVTQTPRYLIKTRGQQVTLSCSPISGHRSVSWYQQTPGQGLQFLFEYFSETQRNKGNFPGRFSGRQFSNSRSEMNVSTLELGDSALYLCASSLWRATDTQYFGPGTRLTVL.

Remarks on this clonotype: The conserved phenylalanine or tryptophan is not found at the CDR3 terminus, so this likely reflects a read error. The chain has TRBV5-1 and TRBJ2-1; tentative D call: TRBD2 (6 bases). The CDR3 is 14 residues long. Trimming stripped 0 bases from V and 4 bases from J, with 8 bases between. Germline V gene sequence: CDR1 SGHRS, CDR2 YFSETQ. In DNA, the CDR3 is TGCGCCAGCAGCTTGGGACTAGGATACAATGAGCAGTTCTCC. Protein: CASSLGLGYNEQFS.

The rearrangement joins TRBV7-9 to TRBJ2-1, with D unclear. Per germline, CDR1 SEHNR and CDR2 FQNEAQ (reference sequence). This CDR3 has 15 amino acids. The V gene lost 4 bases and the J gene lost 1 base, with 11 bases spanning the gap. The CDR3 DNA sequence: TGTGCCAGCAGCTCCCGATTCAGGTCCTACAATGAGCAGTTCTTC. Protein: CASSSRFRSYNEQFF.

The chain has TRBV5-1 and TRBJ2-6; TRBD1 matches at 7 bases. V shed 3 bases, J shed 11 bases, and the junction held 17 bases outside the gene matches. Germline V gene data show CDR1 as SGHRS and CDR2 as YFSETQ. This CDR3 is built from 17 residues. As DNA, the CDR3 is TGCGCCAGCAGCTGGGGGACAGATATCCTCCTCCCCTACGTCCTGACTTTC. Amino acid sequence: CASSWGTDILLPYVLTF.

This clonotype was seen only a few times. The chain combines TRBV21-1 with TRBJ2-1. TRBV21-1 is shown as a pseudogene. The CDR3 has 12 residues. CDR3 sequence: CAREVLGNEQFF. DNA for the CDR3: TGTGCCAGAGAAGTTTTGGGGAATGAGCAGTTCTTC.

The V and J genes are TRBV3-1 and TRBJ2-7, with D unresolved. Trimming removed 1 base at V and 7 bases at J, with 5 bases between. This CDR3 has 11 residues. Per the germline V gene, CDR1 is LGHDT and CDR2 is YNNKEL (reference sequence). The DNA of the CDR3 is TGTGCCAGCAGCCAAGGTTGGGAGCAGTACGTC. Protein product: CASSQGWEQYV.